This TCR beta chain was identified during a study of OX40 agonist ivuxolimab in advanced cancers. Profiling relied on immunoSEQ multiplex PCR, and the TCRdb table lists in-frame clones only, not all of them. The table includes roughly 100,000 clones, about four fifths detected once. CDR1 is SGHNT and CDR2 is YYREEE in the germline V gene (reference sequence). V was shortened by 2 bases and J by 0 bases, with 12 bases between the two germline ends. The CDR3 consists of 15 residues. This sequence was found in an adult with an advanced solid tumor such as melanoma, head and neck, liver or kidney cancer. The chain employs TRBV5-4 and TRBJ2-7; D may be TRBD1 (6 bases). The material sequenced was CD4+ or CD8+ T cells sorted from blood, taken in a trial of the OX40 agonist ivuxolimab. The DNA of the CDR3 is TGTGCCAGCAGCTTCCGACAGGCTTACTCCTACGAGCAGTACTTC. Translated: CASSFRQAYSYEQYF.